The rows below give T cell receptor beta chains drawn from one sample of a study of T cells in Graves' hyperthyroidism and ophthalmopathy. TCRdb reprocessed the multiplex PCR reads via MiXCR and lists one record per CDR3 protein. The table includes around 700,000 distinct CDR3 sequences, about a third detected once. Sequencing input: blood. The receptor source for this set is a woman aged 40 to 50 with Graves' hyperthyroidism. Both conserved end residues are part of each CDR3. A D gene is named only where the DNA matches it firmly. The listing skips clone size in some rows; elsewhere it reads once, few, many or a size class.

j_gene	d_gene	abundance	v_gene	CDR3aa	CDR3nt
TRBJ1-5	NA	NA	TRBV10-2	CASRNQGYQPQHF	TGCGCCAGCAGAAATCAGGGATATCAGCCCCAGCATTTT
TRBJ2-2	NA	NA	TRBV6-5	CASSYVGRGEENTGELFF	TGTGCCAGCAGTTACGTTGGCAGGGGAGAGGAAAACACCGGGGAGCTGTTTTTT
TRBJ2-3	NA	NA	TRBV7-2	CASSFKGSPTDTQYF	TGTGCCAGCAGCTTTAAGGGTTCGCCCACAGATACGCAGTATTTT
TRBJ2-5	NA	many	TRBV20-1	CSASAPGGQETQYF	TGCAGTGCTAGTGCCCCTGGGGGTCAAGAGACCCAGTACTTC
TRBJ1-2	NA	NA	TRBV6-5	CASRIHAPPGYTF	TGTGCCAGCAGGATTCACGCTCCGCCTGGCTACACCTTC
TRBJ2-7	NA	many	TRBV29-1	CSVEGHGVGEQYF	TGCAGCGTTGAGGGACACGGAGTTGGGGAGCAGTACTTC
TRBJ1-3	NA	many	TRBV19	CASSPQGANTIYF	TGTGCCAGTAGTCCCCAGGGTGCAAACACCATATATTTT
TRBJ1-3	NA	NA	TRBV19	CASSRPDGRSSGNTIYF	TGTGCCAGTAGTCGCCCCGACGGACGGAGCTCTGGAAACACCATATATTTT
TRBJ2-5	TRBD2	many	TRBV20-1	CSASGRVETQYF	TGCAGTGCTAGCGGGAGGGTTGAGACCCAGTACTTC
TRBJ1-1	NA	NA	TRBV5-1	CASSLAIHTEAFF	TGCGCCAGCAGCTTGGCTATCCACACTGAAGCTTTCTTT
TRBJ2-7	NA	few	TRBV11-2	CASREGSSYEQYF	TGTGCCAGCAGGGAGGGGAGCTCCTACGAGCAGTACTTC
TRBJ2-7	NA	few	TRBV12-3/TRBV12-4	CASSFAGRGIHEQYF	TGTGCCAGCAGTTTTGCAGGACGTGGAATCCACGAGCAGTACTTC
TRBJ1-1	NA	NA	TRBV11-2	CASSLVSGATGTEAFF	TGTGCCAGCAGCTTAGTGTCGGGCGCGACGGGCACTGAAGCTTTCTTT
TRBJ1-6	NA	few	TRBV10-3	CAISGDRSSPLHF	TGTGCCATCAGTGGTGACCGGTCCTCACCCCTCCACTTT
TRBJ1-4	NA	NA	TRBV10-3	CAISELAGGEKLFF	TGTGCCATCAGTGAGTTAGCGGGAGGAGAAAAACTGTTTTTT
TRBJ2-2	TRBD1	NA	TRBV15	CATEGQATGELFF	TGTGCCACCGAGGGACAGGCTACCGGGGAGCTGTTTTTT
TRBJ1-4	NA	NA	TRBV5-1	CASTAGSGVTKLFF	TGCGCCAGTACAGCCGGGTCTGGGGTGACAAAACTGTTTTTT
TRBJ2-7	NA	many	TRBV20-1	CSAGRGYEQYF	TGCAGTGCTGGCCGGGGGTACGAGCAGTACTTC
TRBJ1-2	TRBD1	many	TRBV24-1	CATSDGQGANYGYTF	TGTGCCACCAGTGATGGACAGGGGGCCAACTATGGCTACACCTTC
TRBJ2-7	NA	NA	TRBV10-3	CAISGRGRDGEQHF	TGTGCCATCAGTGGTCGGGGGCGGGACGGTGAGCAGCACTTC
TRBJ1-5	NA	few	TRBV14	CASSQSGGYNQPQHF	TGTGCCAGCAGCCAAAGTGGAGGGTACAATCAGCCCCAGCATTTT
TRBJ2-7	NA	few	TRBV5-8	CASSRGKHVYEQYF	TGTGCCAGCAGCCGGGGCAAACACGTCTACGAGCAGTACTTC
TRBJ2-7	TRBD1	NA	TRBV12-3/TRBV12-4	CASTMRTGGEQYF	TGTGCCAGCACCATGAGGACAGGGGGCGAGCAGTACTTC
TRBJ2-2	TRBD1	few	TRBV13	CASSLEDRGTPNTGELFF	TGTGCCAGCAGCTTAGAGGACAGGGGGACACCTAACACCGGGGAGCTGTTTTTT
TRBJ1-5	TRBD1	NA	TRBV6-5	CASSYERGHGQPQHF	TGTGCCAGCAGTTACGAAAGGGGGCATGGTCAGCCCCAGCATTTT
TRBJ2-5	TRBD2	NA	TRBV7-6	CASSPLAGEWETQYF	TGTGCCAGCAGCCCATTAGCGGGAGAGTGGGAGACCCAGTACTTC
TRBJ1-6	NA	many	TRBV19	CASTWDIDNSPLHF	TGTGCCAGTACATGGGACATCGACAATTCACCCCTCCACTTT
TRBJ1-2	NA	few	TRBV29-1	CSVGTGKYGYTF	TGCAGCGTTGGGACGGGTAAATATGGCTACACCTTC
TRBJ2-2	TRBD1	many	TRBV7-8	CASSWDRGAGELFF	TGTGCCAGCAGCTGGGACAGGGGAGCCGGGGAGCTGTTTTTT
TRBJ1-3	NA	NA	TRBV24-1	CATSANSGNTIYF	TGTGCCACCAGTGCTAACTCTGGAAACACCATATATTTT
TRBJ1-5	NA	many	TRBV10-3	CAISGPGYQPQHF	TGTGCCATCAGTGGACCAGGGTATCAGCCCCAGCATTTT
TRBJ2-7	NA	NA	TRBV10-3	CAISEARLIRGEQYF	TGTGCCATCAGTGAGGCCAGGTTAATAAGGGGGGAGCAGTACTTC
TRBJ2-7	NA	few	TRBV10-3	CAIMGVNEQYF	TGTGCCATTATGGGGGTTAACGAGCAGTACTTC
TRBJ1-1	NA	many	TRBV19	CASAVGSTVEAFF	TGTGCCAGCGCGGTGGGCTCCACAGTTGAAGCTTTCTTT
TRBJ2-5	NA	many	TRBV7-9	CASSGATLRETQYF	TGTGCCAGCAGCGGGGCTACCTTGAGGGAGACCCAGTACTTC
TRBJ2-7	TRBD1	NA	TRBV10-3	CAIRNDRGSYEQYF	TGTGCCATCAGAAACGACAGGGGATCCTACGAGCAGTACTTC